This T cell receptor (beta chain) was found in a study of T cells after yellow fever vaccination. Study overall: The fractions with low cell numbers were processed using SMART-Seq v4 Ultra Low Input.

The study, taken as a whole, reports: Most primary-vaccination clones reappeared after the booster (about 95% CD4, approximately 88% CD8).

V was clipped by 2 bases and J by 6 bases; unmatched bases: 7. The CDR3 contains 16 residues. Germline V CDR1 and CDR2: SGHRS, YFSETQ. This clonotype was detected many times. Its antigen is still unknown. The study made its TCR cDNA through 5'RACE template switching. That step introduced a universal primer site along with UMIs. MiXCR, run by TCRdb on the 5' RACE reads, gives a single entry per CDR3 protein. The sample includes 250,000 to 300,000 distinct CDR3 sequences, around 5.3% of them seen just once. The rearrangement uses TRBV5-1 and TRBJ2-1, with 11 bases identical to TRBD2. The sequence was collected from a man between 18 and 35 years old who received the YFV17D yellow fever vaccine. The material sequenced was CD4+ T cells sorted from PBMCs, taken on the day of the yellow fever booster vaccination. Written as DNA, the CDR3 is TGCGCCAGCAGCTTACTAGCGGGGGACTCAGGCAATGAGCAGTTCTTC. Protein: CASSLLAGDSGNEQFF.